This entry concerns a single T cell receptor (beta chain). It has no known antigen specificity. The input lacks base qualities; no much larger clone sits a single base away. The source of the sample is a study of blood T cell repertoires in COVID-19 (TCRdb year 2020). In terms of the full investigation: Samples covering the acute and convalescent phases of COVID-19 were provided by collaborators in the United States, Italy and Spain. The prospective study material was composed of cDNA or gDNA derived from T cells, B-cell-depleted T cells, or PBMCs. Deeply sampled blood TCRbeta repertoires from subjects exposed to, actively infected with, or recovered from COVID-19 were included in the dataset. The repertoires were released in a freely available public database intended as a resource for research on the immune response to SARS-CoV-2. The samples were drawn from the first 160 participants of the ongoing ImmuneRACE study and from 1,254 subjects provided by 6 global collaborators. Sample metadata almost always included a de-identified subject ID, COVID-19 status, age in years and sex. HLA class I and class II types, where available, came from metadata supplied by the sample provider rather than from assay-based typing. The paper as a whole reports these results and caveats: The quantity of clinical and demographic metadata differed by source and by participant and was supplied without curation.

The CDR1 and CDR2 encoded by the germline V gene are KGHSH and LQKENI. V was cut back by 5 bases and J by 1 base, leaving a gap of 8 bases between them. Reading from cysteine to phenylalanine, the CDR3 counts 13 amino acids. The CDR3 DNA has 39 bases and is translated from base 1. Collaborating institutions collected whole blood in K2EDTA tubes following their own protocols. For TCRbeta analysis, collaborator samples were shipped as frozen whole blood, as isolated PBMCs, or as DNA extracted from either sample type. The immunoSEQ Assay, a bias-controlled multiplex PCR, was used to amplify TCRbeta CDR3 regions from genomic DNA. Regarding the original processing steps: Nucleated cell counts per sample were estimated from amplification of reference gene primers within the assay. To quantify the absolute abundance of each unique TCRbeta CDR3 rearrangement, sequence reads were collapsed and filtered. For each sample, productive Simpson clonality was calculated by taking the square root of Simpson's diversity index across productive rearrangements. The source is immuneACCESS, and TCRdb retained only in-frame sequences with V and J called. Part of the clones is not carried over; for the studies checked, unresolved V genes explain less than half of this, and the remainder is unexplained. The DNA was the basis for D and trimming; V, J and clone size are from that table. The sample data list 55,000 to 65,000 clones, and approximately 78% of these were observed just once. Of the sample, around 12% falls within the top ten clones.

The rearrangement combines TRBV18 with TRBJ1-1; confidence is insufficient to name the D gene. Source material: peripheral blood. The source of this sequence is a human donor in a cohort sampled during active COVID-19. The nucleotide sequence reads TGTGCCAGCTCAACAACAGCGAACACTGAAGCTTTCTTT. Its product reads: CASSTTANTEAFF.